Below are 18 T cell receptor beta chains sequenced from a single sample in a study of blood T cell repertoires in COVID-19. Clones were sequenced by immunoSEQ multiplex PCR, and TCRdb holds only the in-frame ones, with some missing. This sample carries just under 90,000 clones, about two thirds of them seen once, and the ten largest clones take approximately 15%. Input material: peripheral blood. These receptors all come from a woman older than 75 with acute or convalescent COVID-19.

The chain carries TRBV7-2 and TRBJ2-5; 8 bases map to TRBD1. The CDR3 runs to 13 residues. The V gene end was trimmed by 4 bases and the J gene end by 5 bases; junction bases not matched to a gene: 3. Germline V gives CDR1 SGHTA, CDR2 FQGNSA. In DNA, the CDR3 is TGTGCCAGCAGCTCACAGGGGGTCGAGACCCAGTACTTC. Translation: CASSSQGVETQYF.

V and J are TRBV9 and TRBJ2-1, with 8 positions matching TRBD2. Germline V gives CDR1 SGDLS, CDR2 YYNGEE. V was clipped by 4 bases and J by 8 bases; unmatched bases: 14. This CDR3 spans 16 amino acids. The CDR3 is CASSPHGAGAAYEQFF. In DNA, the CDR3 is TGTGCCAGCAGCCCTCACGGAGCGGGGGCCGCTTATGAGCAGTTCTTC. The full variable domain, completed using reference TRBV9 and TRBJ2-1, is DSGVTQTPKHLITATGQRVTLRCSPRSGDLSVYWYQQSLDQGLQFLIQYYNGEERAKGNILERFSAQQFPDLHSELNLSSLELGDSALYFCASSPHGAGAAYEQFFGPGTRLTVL.

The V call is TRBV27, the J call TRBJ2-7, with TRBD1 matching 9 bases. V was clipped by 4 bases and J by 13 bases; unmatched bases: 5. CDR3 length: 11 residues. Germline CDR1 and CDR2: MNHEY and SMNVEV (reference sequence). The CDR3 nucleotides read TGTGCCAGCAGTTCACGGGACAGGGTCTACTTC. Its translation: CASSSRDRVYF.

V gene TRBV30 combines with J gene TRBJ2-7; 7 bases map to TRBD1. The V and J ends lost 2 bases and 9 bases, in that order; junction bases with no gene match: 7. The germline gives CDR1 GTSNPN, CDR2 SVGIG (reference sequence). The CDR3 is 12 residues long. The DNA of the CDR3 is TGTGCCTGGAGTTCGGACTGGACAGGGCAGTACTTC. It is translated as CAWSSDWTGQYF.

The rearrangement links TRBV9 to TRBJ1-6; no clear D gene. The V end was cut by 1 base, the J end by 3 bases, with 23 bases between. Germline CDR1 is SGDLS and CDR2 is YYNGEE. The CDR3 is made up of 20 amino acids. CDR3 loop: CASSVSPIMWPENYNSPLHF. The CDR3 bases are TGTGCCAGCAGCGTATCCCCCATTATGTGGCCAGAAAACTATAATTCACCCCTCCACTTT.

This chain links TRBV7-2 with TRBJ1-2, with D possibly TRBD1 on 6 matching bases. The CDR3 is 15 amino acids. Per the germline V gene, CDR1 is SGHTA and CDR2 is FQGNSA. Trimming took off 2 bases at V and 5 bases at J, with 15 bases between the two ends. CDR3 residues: CASSLTSGAGYGYTF. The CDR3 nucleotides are TGTGCCAGCAGCTTAACATCAGGGGCCGGGTATGGCTACACCTTC.

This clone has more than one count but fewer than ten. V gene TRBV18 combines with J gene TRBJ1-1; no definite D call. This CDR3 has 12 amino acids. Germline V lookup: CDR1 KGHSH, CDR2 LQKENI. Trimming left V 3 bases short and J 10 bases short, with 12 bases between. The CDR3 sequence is CASSPVAGGAFF. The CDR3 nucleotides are TGTGCCAGCTCACCGGTCGCGGGTGGAGCTTTCTTT.

CDR3 in amino acids: CSVEMSGYGYTF. The DNA of the CDR3 is TGCAGCGTTGAAATGTCGGGCTATGGCTACACCTTC. V is TRBV29-1 and J is TRBJ1-2; D ambiguous. With 2 bases removed from V and 4 bases from J, the gap between germline ends came to 8 bases. The V gene's germline CDR1 is SQVTM and CDR2 ANQGSEA. The CDR3 loop spans 12 amino acids.

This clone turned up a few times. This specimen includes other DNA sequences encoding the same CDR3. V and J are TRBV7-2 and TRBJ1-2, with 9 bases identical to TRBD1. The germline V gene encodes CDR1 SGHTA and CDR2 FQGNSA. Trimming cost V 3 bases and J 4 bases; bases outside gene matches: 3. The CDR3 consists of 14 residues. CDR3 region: CASSLDRGGYGYTF. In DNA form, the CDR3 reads TGTGCCAGCAGCTTGGACAGGGGTGGCTATGGCTACACCTTC.

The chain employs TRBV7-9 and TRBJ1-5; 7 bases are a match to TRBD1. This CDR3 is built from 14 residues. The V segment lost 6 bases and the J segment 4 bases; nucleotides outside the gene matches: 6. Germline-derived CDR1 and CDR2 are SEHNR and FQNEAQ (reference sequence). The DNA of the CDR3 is TGTGCCAGCAGTTCCCAGGGGGGAAATCAGCCCCAGCATTTT. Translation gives CASSSQGGNQPQHF.

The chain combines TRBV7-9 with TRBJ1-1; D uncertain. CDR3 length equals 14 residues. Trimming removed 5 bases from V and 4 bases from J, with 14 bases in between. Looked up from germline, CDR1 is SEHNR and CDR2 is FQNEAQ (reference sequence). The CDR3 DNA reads TGTGCCAGCAGCCGGAATGAGGAGGGCACTGAAGCTTTCTTT. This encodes CASSRNEEGTEAFF.

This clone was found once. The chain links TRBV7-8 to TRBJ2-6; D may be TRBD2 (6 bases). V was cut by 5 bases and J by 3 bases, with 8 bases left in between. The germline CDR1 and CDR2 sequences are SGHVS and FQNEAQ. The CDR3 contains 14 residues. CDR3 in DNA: TGTGCCAGCAGCCCGGGGGTTGGGGCCAACGTCCTGACTTTC. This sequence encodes CASSPGVGANVLTF. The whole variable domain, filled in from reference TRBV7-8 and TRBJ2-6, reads GAGVSQSPRYKVAKRGQDVALRCDPISGHVSLFWYQQALGQGPEFLTYFQNEAQLDKSGLPSDRFFAERPEGSVSTLKIQRTQQEDSAVYLCASSPGVGANVLTFGAGSRLTVL.

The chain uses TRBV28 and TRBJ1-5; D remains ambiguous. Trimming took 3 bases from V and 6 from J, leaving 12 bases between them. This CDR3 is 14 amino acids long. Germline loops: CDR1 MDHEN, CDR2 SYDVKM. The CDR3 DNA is TGTGCCAGCAGTTTGACTTGGGGAGGTCAGCCCCAGCATTTT. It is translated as CASSLTWGGQPQHF. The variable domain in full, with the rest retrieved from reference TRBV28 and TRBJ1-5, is DVKVTQSSRYLVKRTGEKVFLECVQDMDHENMFWYRQDPGLGLRLIYFSYDVKMKEKGDIPEGYSVSREKKERFSLILESASTNQTSMYLCASSLTWGGQPQHFGDGTRLSIL.

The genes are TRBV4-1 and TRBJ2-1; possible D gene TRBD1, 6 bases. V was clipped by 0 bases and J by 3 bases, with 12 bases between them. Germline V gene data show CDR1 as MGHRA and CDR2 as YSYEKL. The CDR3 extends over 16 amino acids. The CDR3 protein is CASSQEEGVVYNEQFF. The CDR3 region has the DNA TGCGCCAGCAGCCAAGAAGAGGGGGTTGTCTACAATGAGCAGTTCTTC.

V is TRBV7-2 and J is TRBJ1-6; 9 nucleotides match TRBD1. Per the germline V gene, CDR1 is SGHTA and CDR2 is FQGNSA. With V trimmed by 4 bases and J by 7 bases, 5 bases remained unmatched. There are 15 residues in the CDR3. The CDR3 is CASSWDRVGNSPLHF. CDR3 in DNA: TGTGCCAGCAGCTGGGACAGGGTGGGAAATTCACCCCTCCACTTT. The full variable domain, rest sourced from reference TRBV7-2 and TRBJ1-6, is GAGVSQSPSNKVTEKGKDVELRCDPISGHTALYWYRQSLGQGLEFLIYFQGNSAPDKSGLPSDRFSAERTGGSVSTLTIQRTQQEDSAVYLCASSWDRVGNSPLHFGNGTRLTVT.

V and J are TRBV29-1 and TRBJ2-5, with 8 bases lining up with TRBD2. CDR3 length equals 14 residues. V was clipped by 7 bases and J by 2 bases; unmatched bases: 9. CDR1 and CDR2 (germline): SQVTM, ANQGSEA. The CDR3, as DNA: TGCAGCGCTCGGGGACTAGGCCCACAAGAGACCCAGTACTTC. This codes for CSARGLGPQETQYF.

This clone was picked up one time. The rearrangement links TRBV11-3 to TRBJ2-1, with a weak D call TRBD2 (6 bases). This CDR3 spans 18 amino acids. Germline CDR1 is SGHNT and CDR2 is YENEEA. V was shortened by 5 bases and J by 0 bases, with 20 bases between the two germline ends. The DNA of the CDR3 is TGTGCCAGCAGCCCCCGGGGCGGGATAACGACCTCCTACAATGAGCAGTTCTTC. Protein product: CASSPRGGITTSYNEQFF.

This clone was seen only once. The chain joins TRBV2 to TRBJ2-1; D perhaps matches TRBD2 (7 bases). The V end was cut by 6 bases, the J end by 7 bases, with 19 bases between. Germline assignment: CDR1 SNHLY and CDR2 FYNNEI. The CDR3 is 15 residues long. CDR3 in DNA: TGTGCCAGCAGGAAGGGGGAGGGGGAGTGGAATGAGCAGTTCTTC. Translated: CASRKGEGEWNEQFF.